This is a list of T cell receptor beta chains from one sample in a study of blood T cells in healthy people across ages. TCRdb reprocessed the 5' RACE reads via MiXCR and lists one record per CDR3 protein. Of roughly 1,000,000 distinct CDR3 sequences listed, around 27% were seen once; the top ten hold around 0.7%. These records were also assigned to another study, of T cells of mothers and their children.

The sample consisted of blood. The origin of the receptors is a girl aged 2-15 years in good health. Both conserved end residues are trimmed from each CDR3. Each record gives: V gene, CDR3 protein.

TRBV6-2/TRBV6-3	ASSRTGLNYEQY
TRBV7-3	ASSDNGRAEETQH
TRBV5-6	ASSPDRGLNTGELF
TRBV20-1	SARFNEKLF
TRBV4-3	ASSQSRVNTGELF
TRBV7-6	ASRRSGGNTDTQY
TRBV3-1	ASSRTSGAEQF
TRBV12-5	ACGLNPNYGYT
TRBV7-6	ASSLAFVGLAGNYNEQF
TRBV19	ASSLLAGFYNEQF
TRBV4-2	ASSLRLAGAADTQY
TRBV27	ASSKDRVYGTQY
TRBV19	ATRLGGGTEAF
TRBV20-1	SAFSVAGGEQY
TRBV20-1	SANSRGDNIQY
TRBV29-1	SVGGQYNEKLF
TRBV9	ANSVMATGELF
TRBV6-2/TRBV6-3	AGNRGTGELF
TRBV5-5	ASSSYTAPPTQY
TRBV24-1	ATSDTGTSGTRFLTDTQY
TRBV7-3	ASSLMRQLNTEAF
TRBV12-3/TRBV12-4	ASMEGLNTGELF
TRBV7-9	ASSHPGGGGITDTQY
TRBV4-3	ASSPGQITTNEKLF
TRBV5-5	ASSRGTIYSNYGYT
TRBV4-3	ASSQERVQTNEKLF
TRBV14	ASSQDSAAQITQY
TRBV5-6	ASSITSTDTQY
TRBV12-3/TRBV12-4	ASTFFSDEQF